One sample yielded the 18 T cell receptor beta chains listed below, sequenced in a study of regulatory T cells in long-lasting Graves disease. Relying on iRepertoire HTBI primers and Arm-PCR of CDR3 regions, the team built TCR beta libraries. A single record per CDR3 protein comes from TCRdb applying MiXCR to the multiplex PCR reads. The sample contains about 400,000 distinct CDR3 sequences, around 15% of which appear only once. Stated time point: newly diagnosed GD, antithyroid drugs for less than 3 months. Scientists built the TCR library using RNA that was extracted from PBMCs. The sample was also linked to a second study, of T cells in Graves' hyperthyroidism and ophthalmopathy.

The input for sequencing was peripheral blood mononuclear cells (PBMCs), taken at new diagnosis, from a patient treated with antithyroid drugs. The receptors were sampled from a young woman with Graves disease.

This chain uses TRBV19 with TRBJ2-1, with TRBD1 matching over 12 bases. Germline V gives CDR1 LNHDA, CDR2 SQIVND (reference sequence). J lost 8 bases, V lost 5 bases, and 4 bases had no gene match. The CDR3 is 14 residues long. The chain's CDR3 is CASSWGQGAYEQFF. In DNA form, the CDR3 reads TGTGCCAGTAGTTGGGGACAGGGGGCTTATGAGCAGTTCTTC.

The chain has TRBV6-9 and TRBJ1-2, with a weak D call TRBD1 (6 bases). This CDR3 comprises 13 residues. Germline CDR1 MNHGY, CDR2 SVAAGI. Trimming removed 4 bases from V and 6 bases from J, with 12 bases in between. CDR3 DNA: TGTGCCAGCAGTTGGACAGAAGCGGATGGCTACACCTTC. It specifies CASSWTEADGYTF.

The sample holds many counts of this clonotype. In DNA, the CDR3 is TGTGCCAGCAGCTTAAGCAGGGCTGGTACCTACAATGAGCAGTTCTTC. Its protein is CASSLSRAGTYNEQFF. The rearrangement joins TRBV7-6 to TRBJ2-1, with D tentatively TRBD1 (5 bases). V shed 2 bases and J shed 2 bases, with 13 bases lying between them. Per germline, CDR1 SGHVS and CDR2 FNYEAQ. The CDR3 is made up of 16 amino acids.

This clonotype was seen at least ten times. V and J are TRBV7-9 and TRBJ1-2; tentatively, D is TRBD1 (6 bases). Trimming pared 5 bases from V and 3 bases from J, leaving 19 bases between. The CDR3 runs 16 residues. CDR1 is SEHNR and CDR2 is FQNEAQ in the germline V gene (reference sequence). CDR3 DNA sequence: TGTGCCAGCAGCATAAGAGACAGGCCCGTGGACTATGGCTACACCTTC. This sequence encodes CASSIRDRPVDYGYTF. Combining the CDR3 with reference TRBV7-9 and TRBJ1-2 gives the whole variable domain DTGVSQNPRHKITKRGQNVTFRCDPISEHNRLYWYRQTLGQGPEFLTYFQNEAQLEKSRLLSDRFSAERPKGSFSTLEIQRTEQGDSAMYLCASSIRDRPVDYGYTFGSGTRLTVV.

The chain joins TRBV30 to TRBJ2-7; 8 nucleotides align to TRBD2. V dropped 4 bases and J dropped 0; count of bases not matched to a gene: 8. Germline V CDR1 and CDR2: GTSNPN, SVGIG (reference sequence). This CDR3 contains 15 residues. CDR3 loop: CAWKEWSGSSYEQYF. The CDR3 DNA reads as TGTGCCTGGAAGGAATGGAGCGGGAGCTCCTACGAGCAGTACTTC.

The table lists this clonotype with many counts. The rearrangement links TRBV2 to TRBJ2-7; 10 nucleotides align to TRBD1. From germline, CDR1 is SNHLY and CDR2 FYNNEI. Trimming at V came to 4 bases and at J to 4 bases, leaving 10 bases not matched to a gene. This CDR3 is built from 16 residues. The CDR3 DNA is TGTGCCAGCAGTGGTCCGGACAGGGGGAAGATTTACGAGCAGTACTTC. Translation: CASSGPDRGKIYEQYF. Filled out from reference TRBV2 and TRBJ2-7, the complete variable domain reads EPEVTQTPSHQVTQMGQEVILRCVPISNHLYFYWYRQILGQKVEFLVSFYNNEISEKSEIFDDQFSVERPDGSNFTLKIRSTKLEDSAMYFCASSGPDRGKIYEQYFGPGTRLTVT.

In its sample, this clonotype was seen a few times. V and J are TRBV7-3 and TRBJ2-7; D may match TRBD1 or TRBD2 (5 bases each). Between the trimmed V and J ends, which lost 2 bases and 1 base, there was a span of 12 bases. The CDR3 runs 15 residues. The germline V gene has CDR1 SGHTA and CDR2 FQGTGA. CDR3 in DNA: TGTGCCAGCAGCTTAGGTGTGGGGGAGTCCTACGAGCAGTACTTC. Protein: CASSLGVGESYEQYF.

This clonotype occurred once. The conserved closing phenylalanine or tryptophan is absent in this CDR3, likely reflecting a read error. V is TRBV28 and J is TRBJ1-6; possible D gene TRBD1, 6 bases. CDR1 is MDHEN, CDR2 SYDVKM, per germline. V was cut by 11 bases and J by 2 bases, with 10 bases left in between. This CDR3 region has 13 residues. CDR3 protein: CASGDPYNSPLHL. CDR3 bases: TGTGCCTCAGGGGACCCCTATAATTCACCCCTCCACCTT.

This clonotype came up many times. V gene TRBV7-9 combines with J gene TRBJ2-5; D uncertain. Germline values: CDR1 SEHNR, CDR2 FQNEAQ (reference sequence). CDR3 length equals 14 residues. Trimming pared 6 bases from V and 5 bases from J, leaving 16 bases between. The CDR3 sequence is CASRPKGVHETQYF. Written as DNA, the CDR3 is TGTGCCAGCAGACCGAAGGGTGTCCACGAGACCCAGTACTTC.

The sample holds many counts of this clonotype. The chain links TRBV28 to TRBJ1-2; D perhaps matches TRBD1 (5 bases). V lost 4 bases and J 3 bases, leaving 12 bases between the germline ends. Germline CDR1 and CDR2: MDHEN and SYDVKM. CDR3 length: 14 residues. The CDR3 DNA is TGTGCCAGCAGTTGGGGCCAGGAACACTATGGCTACACCTTC. It encodes CASSWGQEHYGYTF.

This clonotype was seen ten or more times. The chain employs TRBV6-1 and TRBJ2-2, with D perhaps being TRBD1 or TRBD2 (8 bases each). The germline V and J ends were trimmed by 7 bases and 7 bases, with 19 bases remaining between them. This CDR3 contains 15 residues. Germline V CDR1 and CDR2: MNHNS, SASEGT. The CDR3 nucleotides are TGTGCCAGCACAGGGGGCGGGGGGATGGGCGGGGAGCTGTTTTTT. This gives the protein CASTGGGGMGGELFF.

The sample holds many counts of this clonotype. This chain joins TRBV28 and TRBJ1-2; D is possibly TRBD1 (6 bases). This CDR3 has 16 amino acids. Germline-derived CDR1 and CDR2 are MDHEN and SYDVKM. V was cut by 4 bases and J by 3 bases, with 18 bases left in between. The CDR3 reads CASSSSGVNFDYGYTF. The CDR3 nucleotides are TGTGCCAGCAGTTCGTCAGGGGTGAATTTTGACTATGGCTACACCTTC.

This clonotype showed up many times. The V gene is TRBV28, the J gene TRBJ1-1; TRBD1 might be the D (5 bases). V was shortened by 10 bases and J by 0 bases, with 15 bases between the two germline ends. The CDR3 has 14 residues. The germline V gene has CDR1 MDHEN and CDR2 SYDVKM. CDR3 nucleotide sequence: TGTGCCATCGACAGTGTTCTTATGAACACTGAAGCTTTCTTT. Protein: CAIDSVLMNTEAFF. Combining the CDR3 with reference TRBV28 and TRBJ1-1 gives the whole variable domain DVKVTQSSRYLVKRTGEKVFLECVQDMDHENMFWYRQDPGLGLRLIYFSYDVKMKEKGDIPEGYSVSREKKERFSLILESASTNQTSMYLCAIDSVLMNTEAFFGQGTRLTVV.

This clonotype was detected ten times or more. The V call is TRBV6-1, the J call TRBJ2-2; D gene uncertain. There are 14 residues in the CDR3. The germline CDR1 and CDR2 sequences are MNHNS and SASEGT. V lost 3 bases and J lost 1, with 6 bases in between. CDR3 sequence: CASSDFLNTGELFF. CDR3 coding DNA: TGTGCCAGCAGTGATTTTTTGAACACCGGGGAGCTGTTTTTT.

With regard to this clonotype: This is likely an artifact of a read error, given a far larger clone one base away. Since no conserved phenylalanine or tryptophan closes the CDR3, a read error is the likely cause. The chain combines TRBV6-2 or TRBV6-3 with TRBJ2-1; 9 positions agree with TRBD1. CDR1 is MNHEY, CDR2 SVGEGT, per germline. V was clipped by 5 bases and J by 4 bases; unmatched bases: 9. This CDR3 comprises 16 residues. The CDR3 reads CASSILQGAGYNEQFL. In DNA form, the CDR3 reads TGTGCCAGCAGTATCCTACAGGGGGCAGGGTACAATGAGCAGTTCCTC.

This clonotype came up many times. J is TRBJ2-3 and V is TRBV11-2; D is unclear. Trimming left V 2 bases short and J 3 bases short, with 12 bases between. The CDR3 extends over 15 amino acids. Germline values: CDR1 SGHAT, CDR2 FQNNGV. The CDR3 region is CASSLSFSLTDTQYF. The CDR3, as DNA: TGTGCCAGCAGCTTATCCTTTTCCCTGACAGATACGCAGTATTTT.

This clonotype came up many times. The chain has TRBV12-3 or TRBV12-4 and TRBJ2-7; 14 bases are shared with TRBD2. The CDR3 loop spans 17 amino acids. After removal of 8 bases from V and 2 bases from J, the junction contained 11 bases not matched to a gene. The CDR3 nucleotides are TGTGCCAGCGGACCCCGAGGACTAGCGGGGGGTGCCTACGAGCAGTACTTC. This translates into CASGPRGLAGGAYEQYF.

This clonotype has more than one count but fewer than ten. A much more abundant neighbour one base away suggests this may be a read error. This chain connects TRBV2 to TRBJ1-1; D not resolved. The CDR3 loop spans 12 amino acids. The germline CDR1 and CDR2 sequences are SNHLY and FYNNEI. Trimming cost V 6 bases and J 11 bases, with 16 bases left between them. In nucleotides, the CDR3 is TGTGCCAGCAGCCTCAGCCGGGAAAGGGCTTTCTTT. It is translated as CASSLSRERAFF.